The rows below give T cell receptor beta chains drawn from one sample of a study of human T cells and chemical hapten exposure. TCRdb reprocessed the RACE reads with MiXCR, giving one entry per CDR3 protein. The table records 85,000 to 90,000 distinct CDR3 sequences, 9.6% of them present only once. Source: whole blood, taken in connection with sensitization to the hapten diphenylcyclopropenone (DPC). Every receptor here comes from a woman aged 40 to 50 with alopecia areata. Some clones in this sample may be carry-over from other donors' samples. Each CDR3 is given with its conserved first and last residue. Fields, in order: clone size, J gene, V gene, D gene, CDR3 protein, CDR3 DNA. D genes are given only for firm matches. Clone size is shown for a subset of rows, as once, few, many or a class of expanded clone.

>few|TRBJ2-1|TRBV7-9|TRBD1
CASSDNRQGPYNEQFF
TGTGCCAGCAGCGATAATCGACAGGGCCCCTACAATGAGCAGTTCTTC
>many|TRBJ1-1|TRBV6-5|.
CASSYGAGQTTEAFF
TGTGCCAGCAGTTACGGGGCAGGGCAGACCACTGAAGCTTTCTTT
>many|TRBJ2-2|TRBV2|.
CASSESGQNTGELFF
TGTGCCAGCAGTGAATCGGGACAGAACACCGGGGAGCTGTTTTTT
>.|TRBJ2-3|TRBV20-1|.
CSASDLGGADTQYF
TGCAGTGCTAGCGATCTGGGGGGCGCAGATACGCAGTATTTT
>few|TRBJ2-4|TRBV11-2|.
CASSLGWGTAYIQYF
TGTGCCAGCAGCCTGGGTTGGGGGACGGCGTACATTCAGTACTTC
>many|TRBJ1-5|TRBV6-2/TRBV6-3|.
CASSLASYNQPQHF
TGTGCCAGCAGCCTAGCTAGTTACAATCAGCCCCAGCATTTT
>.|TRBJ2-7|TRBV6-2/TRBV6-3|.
CASNPGSGTYEQYF
TGTGCCAGCAATCCGGGCAGCGGAACCTACGAGCAGTACTTC
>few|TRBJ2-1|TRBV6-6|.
CASSYTSYNEQFF
TGTGCCAGCAGTTACACGTCCTACAATGAGCAGTTCTTC
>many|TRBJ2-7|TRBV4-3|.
CASSQDLGVAYEQYF
TGCGCCAGCAGCCAAGATCTCGGGGTTGCCTACGAGCAGTACTTC
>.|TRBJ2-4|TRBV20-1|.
CSAPEAGGQKNIQYF
TGCAGTGCCCCTGAAGCCGGGGGGCAGAAAAACATTCAGTACTTC